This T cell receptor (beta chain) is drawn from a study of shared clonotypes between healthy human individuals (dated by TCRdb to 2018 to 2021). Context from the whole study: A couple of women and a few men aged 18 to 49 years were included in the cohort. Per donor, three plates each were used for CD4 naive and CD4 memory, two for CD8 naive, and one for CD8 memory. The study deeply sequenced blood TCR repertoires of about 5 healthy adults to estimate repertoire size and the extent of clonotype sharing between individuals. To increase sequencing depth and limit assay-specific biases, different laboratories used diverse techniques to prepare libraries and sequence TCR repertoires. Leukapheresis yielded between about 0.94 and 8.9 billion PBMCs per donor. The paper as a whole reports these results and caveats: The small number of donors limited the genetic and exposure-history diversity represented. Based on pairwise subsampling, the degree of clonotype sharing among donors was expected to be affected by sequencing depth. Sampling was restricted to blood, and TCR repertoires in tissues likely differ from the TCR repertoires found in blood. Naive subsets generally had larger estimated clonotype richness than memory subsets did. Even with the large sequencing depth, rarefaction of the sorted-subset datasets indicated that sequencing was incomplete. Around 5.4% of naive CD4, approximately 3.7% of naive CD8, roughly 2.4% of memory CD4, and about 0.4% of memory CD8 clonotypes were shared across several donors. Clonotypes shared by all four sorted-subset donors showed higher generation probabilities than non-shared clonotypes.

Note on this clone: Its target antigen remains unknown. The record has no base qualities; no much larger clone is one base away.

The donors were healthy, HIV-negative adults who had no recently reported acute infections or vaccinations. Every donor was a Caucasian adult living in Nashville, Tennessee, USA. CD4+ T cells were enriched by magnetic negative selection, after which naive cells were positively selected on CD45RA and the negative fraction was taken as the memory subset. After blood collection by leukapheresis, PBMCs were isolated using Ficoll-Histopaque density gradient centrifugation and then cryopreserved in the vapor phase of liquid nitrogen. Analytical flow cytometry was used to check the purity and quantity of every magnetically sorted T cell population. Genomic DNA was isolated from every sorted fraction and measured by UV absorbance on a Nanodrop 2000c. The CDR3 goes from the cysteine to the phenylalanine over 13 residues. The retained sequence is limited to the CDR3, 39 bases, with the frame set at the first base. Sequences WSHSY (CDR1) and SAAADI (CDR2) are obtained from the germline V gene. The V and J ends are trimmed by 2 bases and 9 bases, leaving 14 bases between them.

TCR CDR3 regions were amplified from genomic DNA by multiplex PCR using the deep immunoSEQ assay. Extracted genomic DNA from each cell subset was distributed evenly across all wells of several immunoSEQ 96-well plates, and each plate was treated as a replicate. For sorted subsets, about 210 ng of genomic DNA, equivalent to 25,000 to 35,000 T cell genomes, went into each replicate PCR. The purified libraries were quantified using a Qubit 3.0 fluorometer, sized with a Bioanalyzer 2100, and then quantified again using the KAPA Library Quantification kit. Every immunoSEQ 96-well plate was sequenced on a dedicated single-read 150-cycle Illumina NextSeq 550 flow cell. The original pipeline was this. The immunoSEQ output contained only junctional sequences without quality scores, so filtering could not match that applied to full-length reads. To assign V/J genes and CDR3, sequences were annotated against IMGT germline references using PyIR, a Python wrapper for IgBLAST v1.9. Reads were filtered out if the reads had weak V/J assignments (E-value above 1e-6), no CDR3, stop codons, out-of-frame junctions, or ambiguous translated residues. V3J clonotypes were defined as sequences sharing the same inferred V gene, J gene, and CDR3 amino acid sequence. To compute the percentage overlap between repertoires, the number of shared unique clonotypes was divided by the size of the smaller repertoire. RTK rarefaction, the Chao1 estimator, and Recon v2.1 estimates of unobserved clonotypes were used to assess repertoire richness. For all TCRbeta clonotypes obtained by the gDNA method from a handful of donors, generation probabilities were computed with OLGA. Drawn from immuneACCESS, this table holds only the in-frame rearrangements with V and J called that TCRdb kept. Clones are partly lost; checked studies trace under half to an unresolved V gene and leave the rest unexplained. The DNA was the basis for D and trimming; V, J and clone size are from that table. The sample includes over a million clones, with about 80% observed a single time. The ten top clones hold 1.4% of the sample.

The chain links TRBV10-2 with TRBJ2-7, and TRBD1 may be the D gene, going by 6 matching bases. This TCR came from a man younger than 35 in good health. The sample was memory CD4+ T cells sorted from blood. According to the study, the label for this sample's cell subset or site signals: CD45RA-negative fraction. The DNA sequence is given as TGCGCCAGCAGTGAGAGGGGCAGGGGAGTGCAGTACTTC. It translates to CASSERGRGVQYF.